A single sample is the source of the 29 T cell receptor beta chains below, sequenced in a study of blood T cell repertoires in COVID-19. Produced via immunoSEQ multiplex PCR; TCRdb's table is partial and in-frame only. The sample carries 100,000 to 150,000 clones, 85% recorded once. Sequencing was done on a sample of peripheral blood. Receptors were obtained from a man of 80 years or more with active or convalescent COVID-19.

The chain joins TRBV5-6 to TRBJ1-3; no clear D. This CDR3 is built from 15 residues. CDR1 is SGHDT and CDR2 is YYEEEE in the germline V gene. Trimming cost V 4 bases and J 2 bases, with 13 bases left between them. CDR3 protein: CASSPTPGTGNTIYF. The DNA of the CDR3 is TGTGCCAGCAGCCCGACCCCAGGAACTGGAAACACCATATATTTT.

V is TRBV3-1 (or the pseudogene TRBV3-2) and J is TRBJ1-6, with unresolved D. This CDR3 is 14 amino acids long. Germline lookup yields CDR1 LGHDT and CDR2 YNNKEL (reference sequence). V was pared by 8 bases and J by 7 bases, with 15 bases between. CDR3 loop: CASGLTPGNSPLHF. CDR3 DNA sequence: TGTGCCAGCGGATTAACTCCGGGGAATTCACCCCTCCACTTT.

The rearrangement links TRBV9 to TRBJ2-5, with 7 positions matching TRBD1. Germline CDR1 reads SGDLS; CDR2 reads YYNGEE. This CDR3 comprises 14 residues. J was trimmed by 4 bases and V by 4 bases; bases with no gene match: 7. Here the CDR3 reads CASSPRQGSETQYF. DNA for the CDR3: TGTGCCAGCAGCCCCCGACAGGGCTCAGAGACCCAGTACTTC.

The CDR3 spells CASSPGQGVEKLFF. CDR3 sequence (DNA): TGTGCCAGTAGTCCTGGACAGGGGGTTGAAAAACTGTTTTTT. The rearrangement uses TRBV19 and TRBJ1-4; 10 nucleotides agree with TRBD1. The CDR3 is 14 amino acids. The junction had 4 bases not matched to a gene; V was cut back by 5 bases and J by 7 bases. Germline V CDR1 and CDR2: LNHDA, SQIVND (reference sequence).

This chain links TRBV9 with TRBJ2-3; 11 bases match TRBD1. J was trimmed by 4 bases and V by 2 bases; bases with no gene match: 3. This CDR3 is built from 15 residues. From germline, CDR1 is SGDLS and CDR2 YYNGEE. The CDR3 DNA is TGTGCCAGCAGCGTGGACAGGGGGCCTCCAGATACGCAGTATTTT. Its protein product is CASSVDRGPPDTQYF. The variable domain in full, with the rest retrieved from reference TRBV9 and TRBJ2-3, is DSGVTQTPKHLITATGQRVTLRCSPRSGDLSVYWYQQSLDQGLQFLIQYYNGEERAKGNILERFSAQQFPDLHSELNLSSLELGDSALYFCASSVDRGPPDTQYFGPGTRLTVL.

V is TRBV9 and J is TRBJ1-2; no definite D call. The V gene lost 0 bases and the J gene lost 5 bases, with 11 bases spanning the gap. Germline V lookup: CDR1 SGDLS, CDR2 YYNGEE. The CDR3 has 14 amino acids. The CDR3 region has the DNA TGTGCCAGCAGCGTAGCGGCCAGCGCTTATGGCTACACCTTC. Translated, it gives CASSVAASAYGYTF.

This chain uses TRBV11-3 with TRBJ1-2; TRBD1 might be the D (5 bases). The V gene lost 4 bases and the J gene lost 7 bases, with 10 bases spanning the gap. The CDR3 is 12 amino acids. From germline, CDR1 is SGHNT and CDR2 YENEEA. In nucleotides, the CDR3 is TGTGCCAGCAGCTCCGGGACTAGTGGCTACACCTTC. This gives the protein CASSSGTSGYTF. The full variable domain, in which reference TRBV11-3 and TRBJ1-2 provide the parts outside the CDR3, is EAGVVQSPRYKIIEKKQPVAFWCNPISGHNTLYWYLQNLGQGPELLIRYENEEAVDDSQLPKDRFSAERLKGVDSTLKIQPAELGDSAVYLCASSSGTSGYTFGSGTRLTVV.

The V and J genes are TRBV6-6 and TRBJ1-1, with TRBD1 as a possible D gene (6 bases). Trimming removed 5 bases from V and 0 bases from J, with 28 bases in between. This CDR3 spans 20 amino acids. Germline V gene sequence: CDR1 MNHNY, CDR2 SVGAGI (reference sequence). This chain's CDR3 is CASSRSIPGQLLNMNTEAFF. The CDR3 DNA reads TGTGCCAGCAGTAGATCAATACCCGGACAGTTACTGAACATGAACACTGAAGCTTTCTTT.

The rearrangement uses TRBV10-3 and TRBJ1-2; 8 bases align to TRBD1. The CDR3 spans 14 residues. With V trimmed by 10 bases and J by 7 bases, 14 bases remained unmatched. CDR1 and CDR2 from the germline V gene are ENHRY and SYGVKD. CDR3 residues: CATTMDRETGGYTF. The CDR3 coding sequence is TGTGCCACCACCATGGACAGGGAAACTGGTGGCTACACCTTC.

This rearrangement joins TRBV19 to TRBJ1-2, with TRBD1 matching 8 bases. The CDR3 runs to 14 residues. Germline V gene sequence: CDR1 LNHDA, CDR2 SQIVND (reference sequence). V shed 6 bases, J shed 0 bases, and the junction held 3 bases outside the gene matches. CDR3 sequence reads: CASRTGDTNYGYTF. The CDR3 DNA is TGTGCCAGTAGGACAGGGGATACTAACTATGGCTACACCTTC. The full variable domain, with the rest looked up from reference TRBV19 and TRBJ1-2, is DGGITQSPKYLFRKEGQNVTLSCEQNLNHDAMYWYRQDPGQGLRLIYYSQIVNDFQKGDIAEGYSVSREKKESFPLTVTSAQKNPTAFYLCASRTGDTNYGYTFGSGTRLTVV.

The DNA for the CDR3 is TGTGCCAGCAGTCGCGGGGGAAGCTCCTACAATGAGCAGTTCTTC. It encodes CASSRGGSSYNEQFF. The chain is built from TRBV7-3 and TRBJ2-1; TRBD2 aligns across 7 bases. From germline, CDR1 is SGHTA and CDR2 FQGTGA. V was pared by 6 bases and J by 0 bases, with 5 bases of the junction left unmatched. This CDR3 has 15 residues.

Turning to this clone: At one of its ends the junction is not consistent with the germline gene, which may arise from a read error. The CDR3: CASSLDLARGRRF. The DNA for the CDR3 is TGTGCCAGCAGCTTAGACCTCGCGCGTGGGAGGCGCTTC. The rearrangement joins TRBV7-9 to TRBJ2-7; the D gene is possibly TRBD2 (6 bases). Germline CDR1 is SEHNR and CDR2 is FQNEAQ (reference sequence). This CDR3 spans 13 amino acids.

The chain joins TRBV7-2 to TRBJ2-7; 10 bases map to TRBD1. V was pared by 6 bases and J by 12 bases, with 14 bases of the junction left unmatched. The CDR3 has 14 residues. Germline-derived CDR1 and CDR2 are SGHTA and FQGNSA. CDR3 loop: CASSTGTGVRGAYF. The DNA for the CDR3 is TGTGCCAGCAGTACCGGGACAGGGGTCCGAGGGGCGTACTTC.

The J gene is TRBJ2-7, the V gene TRBV7-3; 14 nucleotides align to TRBD2. Unmatched junction bases numbered 15, after V lost 2 bases and J lost 6 bases. This CDR3 contains 19 residues. Looked up from germline, CDR1 is SGHTA and CDR2 is FQGTGA. In nucleotides, the CDR3 is TGTGCCAGCAGCTTACGTAGACTAGCGGGGGGGCGAATAGCATGCGAGCAGTACTTC. Translated, it gives CASSLRRLAGGRIACEQYF.

This chain joins TRBV6-2 or TRBV6-3 and TRBJ2-5; D unclear. Germline CDR1 and CDR2: MNHEY and SVGEGT. CDR3 length equals 12 residues. Between the trimmed V and J ends, which lost 4 bases and 5 bases, there was a span of 8 bases. The CDR3 loop is CASSFTYETQYF. The CDR3 DNA reads TGTGCCAGCAGTTTCACCTACGAGACCCAGTACTTC.

The chain has TRBV9 and TRBJ1-6, with D uncertain. This CDR3 is built from 15 residues. Germline lookup yields CDR1 SGDLS and CDR2 YYNGEE. V was pared by 0 bases and J by 5 bases, with 9 bases between. CDR3 coding DNA: TGTGCCAGCAGCGTAGGGGCCAGTGATAATTCACCCCTCCACTTT. This codes for CASSVGASDNSPLHF.

V and J are TRBV19 and TRBJ2-1, with TRBD2 identical over 8 bases. Germline CDR1 and CDR2: LNHDA and SQIVND (reference sequence). This CDR3 has 14 residues. V dropped 10 bases and J dropped 7; count of bases not matched to a gene: 12. The CDR3 DNA follows: TGTGCCACCGAGAGCGGGGGAGGGTGGAATGAGCAGTTCTTC. As protein: CATESGGGWNEQFF.

This clone showed up just a few times. The V and J genes are TRBV9 and TRBJ2-7; 10 bases match TRBD2. Germline CDR1 and CDR2: SGDLS and YYNGEE. V shed 4 bases and J 3 bases; nucleotides not matched to a gene: 7. CDR3 length: 15 residues. The CDR3 is CASSPLAGVGYEQYF. For the CDR3, the DNA is TGTGCCAGCAGCCCCCTAGCGGGAGTGGGCTACGAGCAGTACTTC.

This rearrangement joins TRBV5-6 to TRBJ1-4; unclear D gene. V was shortened by 4 bases and J by 3 bases, with 13 bases between the two germline ends. From germline, CDR1 is SGHDT and CDR2 YYEEEE. This CDR3 region has 15 residues. The CDR3 loop reads CASSPIGVSNEKLFF. DNA of the CDR3: TGTGCCAGCAGCCCGATCGGGGTATCTAATGAAAAACTGTTTTTT.

This clone was observed a few times. The chain links TRBV7-8 to TRBJ2-1; 8 bases are a match to TRBD2. Per germline, CDR1 SGHVS and CDR2 FQNEAQ. The length of the CDR3 is 12 residues. With V trimmed by 2 bases and J by 15 bases, 6 bases remained unmatched. The CDR3 loop reads CASSLPGLGGFF. The DNA for the CDR3 is TGTGCCAGCAGCTTACCGGGACTAGGAGGGTTCTTC.

V is TRBV6-4 and J is TRBJ2-3, with 12 bases identical to TRBD2. V shed 4 bases and J 9 bases; nucleotides not matched to a gene: 2. The germline V gene has CDR1 MRHNA and CDR2 SNTAGT. The CDR3 contains 13 residues. CDR3 sequence reads: CASSGTSGMTQYF. In DNA, the CDR3 is TGTGCCAGCAGTGGGACTAGCGGGATGACGCAGTATTTT.

This chain connects TRBV10-3 to TRBJ1-4; TRBD1 aligns across 8 bases. This CDR3 spans 14 amino acids. V was pared by 5 bases and J by 7 bases, with 6 bases of the junction left unmatched. From germline, CDR1 is ENHRY and CDR2 SYGVKD. The CDR3 is CAISTGGRGEKLFF. The DNA for the CDR3 is TGTGCCATCAGTACAGGGGGAAGAGGTGAAAAACTGTTTTTT.

The chain employs TRBV9 and TRBJ1-1; perhaps TRBD1 as D (5 bases). The CDR3 totals 14 residues. Germline values: CDR1 SGDLS, CDR2 YYNGEE. Trimming removed 1 base from V and 1 base from J, with 8 bases in between. CDR3 coding DNA: TGTGCCAGCAGCGTAAGACAGTCGAACACTGAAGCTTTCTTT. It yields the protein CASSVRQSNTEAFF.

The chain employs TRBV29-1 and TRBJ2-7; the match to TRBD1 covers 10 bases. From germline, CDR1 is SQVTM and CDR2 ANQGSEA. Unmatched junction bases numbered 6, after V lost 7 bases and J lost 3 bases. This CDR3 has 13 amino acids. Written as DNA, the CDR3 is TGCAGCGCCGTCAGGGACAGGGGCTACGAGCAGTACTTC. It yields the protein CSAVRDRGYEQYF.

V and J are TRBV30 and TRBJ2-3; possible D gene TRBD2, 6 bases. The CDR3 is made up of 15 amino acids. From germline, CDR1 is GTSNPN and CDR2 SVGIG (reference sequence). V dropped 4 bases and J dropped 5 bases, with 19 bases sitting between them. For the CDR3, the DNA is TGTGCCTGGACCCCACGCAGGGACTTTCTAGATACGCAGTATTTT. Protein product: CAWTPRRDFLDTQYF.

Many counts were recorded for this clone. This rearrangement joins TRBV13 to TRBJ2-1, with 10 nucleotides matching TRBD2. Trimming at V came to 1 base and at J to 2 bases, leaving 5 bases not matched to a gene. This CDR3 is 17 amino acids long. CDR1 is PRHDT, CDR2 FYEKMQ, per germline (reference sequence). In DNA form, the CDR3 reads TGTGCCAGCAGCTTAGATTTAGCGGGAGGAACCTACAATGAGCAGTTCTTC. It encodes CASSLDLAGGTYNEQFF.

The rearrangement joins TRBV7-8 to TRBJ2-1; 9 nucleotides line up with TRBD2. With 4 bases clipped from V and 15 bases from J, the junction kept 7 bases outside the gene matches. CDR3 size: 12 residues. CDR1 SGHVS and CDR2 FQNEAQ come from the germline V gene. The chain's CDR3 is CASSSLAGDRFF. The CDR3 DNA follows: TGTGCCAGCAGCTCCTTAGCGGGAGATCGGTTCTTC.

V is TRBV10-3 and J is TRBJ2-5; TRBD2 is a possible D gene (5 bases). From germline, CDR1 is ENHRY and CDR2 SYGVKD. With 8 bases removed from V and 4 bases from J, the gap between germline ends came to 14 bases. This CDR3 contains 13 residues. The CDR3 region is CAIQQSGGETQYF. CDR3 DNA: TGTGCCATCCAGCAAAGCGGAGGAGAGACCCAGTACTTC.

This clone has only one observation. The gene calls are TRBV9 and TRBJ1-2, with 10 nucleotides matching TRBD1. V gave up 0 bases and J gave up 5 bases; unmatched junction bases: 7. Germline loops: CDR1 SGDLS, CDR2 YYNGEE. CDR3 size: 16 residues. The CDR3, as DNA: TGTGCCAGCAGCGTAGCCCCCCGGGACAGGGGTTATGGCTACACCTTC. It codes for CASSVAPRDRGYGYTF. The variable domain in full, with the rest retrieved from reference TRBV9 and TRBJ1-2, is DSGVTQTPKHLITATGQRVTLRCSPRSGDLSVYWYQQSLDQGLQFLIQYYNGEERAKGNILERFSAQQFPDLHSELNLSSLELGDSALYFCASSVAPRDRGYGYTFGSGTRLTVV.